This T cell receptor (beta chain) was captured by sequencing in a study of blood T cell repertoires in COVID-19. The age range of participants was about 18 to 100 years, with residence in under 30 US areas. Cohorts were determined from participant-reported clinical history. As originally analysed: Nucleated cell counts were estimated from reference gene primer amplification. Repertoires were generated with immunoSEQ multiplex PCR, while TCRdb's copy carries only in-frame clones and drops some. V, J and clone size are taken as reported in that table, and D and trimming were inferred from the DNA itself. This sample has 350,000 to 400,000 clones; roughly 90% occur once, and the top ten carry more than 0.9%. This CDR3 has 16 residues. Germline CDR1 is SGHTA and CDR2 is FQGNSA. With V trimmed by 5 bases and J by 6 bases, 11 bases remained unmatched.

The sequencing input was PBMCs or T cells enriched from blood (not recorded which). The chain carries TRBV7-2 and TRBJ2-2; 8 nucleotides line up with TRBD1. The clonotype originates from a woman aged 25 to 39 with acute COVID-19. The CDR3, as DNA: TGTGCCAGCAGCATAACCAGGGGGCGCGGGCCCGGGGAGCTGTTTTTT. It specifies CASSITRGRGPGELFF.